A few counts support the clone carrying this T cell receptor beta chain. Its specificity is unknown. This record comes from a study of post-analysis software for immune sequencing data. Findings and limits, study-wide: Included in a set of roughly five TRBV segments more frequent in patients than controls were TRBV5-6, TRBV5-1 and TRBV20-1. Samples from a shared batch, those prepared together, strongly co-clustered by F measure.

This CDR3 spans 18 amino acids. Germline-derived CDR1 and CDR2 are DFQATT and SNEGSKA (reference sequence). Libraries were made from TCR beta cDNA, and they carried unique molecular identifiers. Input of roughly 0.9 to 11 million T cells yielded roughly 530,000 cDNA molecules. Each CDR3 protein is one row after TCRdb ran MiXCR on the PCR reads. The table shows under 650,000 distinct CDR3 sequences, with roughly 46% occurring only once. The rearrangement joins TRBV20-1 to TRBJ2-4; TRBD1 agrees at 11 bases. The DNA end is a closer match to TRBJ2-7, so the J assignment may be wrong. Sequencing was done on a sample of blood. This TCR was sampled from a girl between 5 and 17 years old with multiple sclerosis. The CDR3 protein is CSAKVGTGGPWESYEQYF. CDR3 nucleotide sequence: TGCAGTGCAAAGGTAGGGACAGGGGGTCCCTGGGAGTCCTACGAGCAGTACTTC.